The following is a T cell receptor beta chain sequence with its context. The ends were cut back, 4 bases at V and 4 bases at J, with 12 bases in the middle. CDR3 length: 13 amino acids. Germline assignment: CDR1 SGHKS and CDR2 YYEKEE (reference sequence). This sample is part of a study of radiation and T cells in renal cell carcinoma. Here immunoSEQ multiplex PCR was the method, and the copy in TCRdb shows in-frame clones only, minus some. This sample has approximately 83,000 clones, with around 85% found just once. As for time point: blood 4 weeks post-SBRT, at nephrectomy. Stated treatment: 15 Gy SBRT to primary tumor, nephrectomy 4 weeks later.

The receptor was isolated from a man aged 45 to 65 with renal cell carcinoma. This specimen was blood, taken from a patient whose treatment included radiotherapy and nephrectomy. This chain uses TRBV5-5 with TRBJ2-7; the D is unclear. The CDR3 here is CASSAAMRYEQYF. The CDR3 nucleotides read TGTGCCAGCAGCGCGGCCATGCGGTACGAGCAGTACTTC.